These 18 T cell receptor beta chains originate from one sample sequenced in a study of control samples from healthy donors and cancer patients. Libraries were prepared by immunoSEQ multiplex PCR; TCRdb keeps only in-frame clonotypes and omits some of them. The data contain fewer than 500,000 clones, around nine tenths of them singletons. The specimen was PBMCs. Receptors originate from a man aged 40-49 years with head and neck cancer.

V and J are TRBV19 and TRBJ1-4; 7 nucleotides align to TRBD1. The CDR3 contains 15 residues. Germline-derived CDR1 and CDR2 are LNHDA and SQIVND (reference sequence). The V segment lost 6 bases and the J segment 4 bases; nucleotides outside the gene matches: 8. For the CDR3, the DNA is TGTGCCAGTAGCAATACAGGGGCGGTTAATGAAAAACTGTTTTTT. Its protein product is CASSNTGAVNEKLFF.

The chain recombines TRBV4-1 with TRBJ1-3; D perhaps matches TRBD1 (6 bases). The ends were cut back, 1 base at V and 2 bases at J, with 12 bases in the middle. The germline CDR1 and CDR2 sequences are MGHRA and YSYEKL. This CDR3 comprises 16 residues. The DNA of the CDR3 is TGCGCCAGCAGCCAAGGCCAGGGGCCCGCTGGAAACACCATATATTTT. It specifies CASSQGQGPAGNTIYF.

The V call is TRBV3-1 (or the pseudogene TRBV3-2), the J call TRBJ1-1; 7 bases fit TRBD1. The CDR3 sequence is 17 residues long. Unmatched junction bases numbered 12, after V lost 1 base and J lost 4 bases. CDR1 and CDR2 (germline): LGHDT, YNNKEL (reference sequence). The CDR3 region is CASSQAFSGQAATEAFF. The CDR3 coding sequence is TGTGCCAGCAGCCAAGCTTTTTCTGGACAGGCGGCCACTGAAGCTTTCTTT.

The chain combines TRBV3-1 (or the pseudogene TRBV3-2) with TRBJ1-2; the D gene is possibly TRBD1 (6 bases). CDR3 length: 14 residues. The germline V and J ends were trimmed by 3 bases and 7 bases, with 15 bases remaining between them. CDR1 is LGHDT and CDR2 is YNNKEL in the germline V gene (reference sequence). CDR3 loop: CASSHQSGASGYTF. The CDR3 nucleotides are TGTGCCAGCAGCCACCAGTCGGGGGCAAGTGGCTACACCTTC.

This chain links TRBV7-9 with TRBJ1-5, with no clear D. V gave up 5 bases and J gave up 5 bases, with 13 bases separating them. Germline CDR1 SEHNR, CDR2 FQNEAQ (reference sequence). The CDR3 totals 14 residues. CDR3 amino acids: CASSPIGEDQPQHF. In DNA, the CDR3 is TGTGCCAGCAGCCCGATCGGCGAGGATCAGCCCCAGCATTTT.

A few counts support this clone. The chain employs TRBV5-1 and TRBJ1-2, with D maybe TRBD1 (5 bases). This CDR3 region has 14 residues. Germline lookup yields CDR1 SGHRS and CDR2 YFSETQ. Trimming shortened V by 3 bases and J by 7 bases, and 16 bases separated the two germline ends. The CDR3 DNA follows: TGCGCCAGCAGCTACGGACAATTTCTGTCTGGCTACACCTTC. Translating it yields CASSYGQFLSGYTF.

The genes are TRBV9 and TRBJ2-2; a weak D match, TRBD1 (5 bases). CDR1 is SGDLS and CDR2 is YYNGEE in the germline V gene. V dropped 3 bases and J dropped 7 bases, with 7 bases sitting between them. CDR3 length equals 12 residues. CDR3 nucleotide sequence: TGTGCCAGCAGCGCAGGGTACGGGGAGCTGTTTTTT. This translates into CASSAGYGELFF.

This chain connects TRBV9 to TRBJ2-1; TRBD2 matches at 13 bases. The CDR3 consists of 16 residues. Looked up from germline, CDR1 is SGDLS and CDR2 is YYNGEE. J gave up 6 bases and V 1 base, and 4 bases lay outside the gene matches. Written as DNA, the CDR3 is TGTGCCAGCAGCGTAACCGGGACTAGCGGGGCCAATGAGCAGTTCTTC. Protein product: CASSVTGTSGANEQFF.

This sequence joins TRBV7-6 and TRBJ2-2; tentative D call: TRBD1 (6 bases). Per the germline V gene, CDR1 is SGHVS and CDR2 is FNYEAQ. The CDR3 is 13 residues long. The V and J ends lost 5 bases and 6 bases respectively, with 10 bases between them. CDR3 loop: CASSAQGPGELFF. The CDR3 DNA sequence: TGTGCCAGCAGCGCACAGGGACCCGGGGAGCTGTTTTTT.

The chain links TRBV11-2 to TRBJ2-7; tentatively, D is TRBD2 (5 bases). CDR3 size: 14 residues. V dropped 5 bases and J dropped 4 bases, with 15 bases sitting between them. Germline V gives CDR1 SGHAT, CDR2 FQNNGV. CDR3 sequence: CASSPPGLRYEQYF. The CDR3 DNA is TGTGCCAGCAGCCCTCCGGGGTTGCGTTACGAGCAGTACTTC.

This chain uses TRBV18 with TRBJ1-5; 11 bases agree with TRBD1. The CDR3 extends over 13 amino acids. The germline CDR1 and CDR2 sequences are KGHSH and LQKENI. V lost 8 bases to trimming and J lost 6 bases; unmatched junction nucleotides: 3. In DNA, the CDR3 is TGTGCCAGCGCAGGGACAGGGGGTCAGCCCCAGCATTTT. The encoded protein is CASAGTGGQPQHF.

The chain carries TRBV2 and TRBJ1-1; D is unresolved. The CDR3 contains 12 residues. V lost 7 bases and J lost 4, with 10 bases in between. Germline V gene lookup returns CDR1 SNHLY and CDR2 FYNNEI. CDR3 DNA: TGTGCCAGCAAACTCGATGTCACTGAAGCTTTCTTT. The encoded protein is CASKLDVTEAFF.

The chain uses TRBV18 and TRBJ1-1; D may be TRBD1 (6 bases). V was trimmed by 4 bases and J by 7 bases, leaving 10 bases between them. This CDR3 is built from 12 residues. Germline lookup yields CDR1 KGHSH and CDR2 LQKENI. DNA of the CDR3: TGTGCCAGCTCACAAATGACAGGTGAAGCTTTCTTT. This sequence encodes CASSQMTGEAFF.

In regard to this clone: One end of the junction is discordant with germline, which a read error may explain. The chain is built from TRBV9 and TRBJ2-2; D gene ambiguous. Germline lookup yields CDR1 SGDLS and CDR2 YYNGEE. CDR3 length: 14 amino acids. CDR3 protein: CASNVNSVDGELFF. CDR3 DNA: TGTGCCAGCAACGTAAACTCTGTAGACGGGGAGCTGTTTTTT.

The V gene is TRBV19, the J gene TRBJ2-3; D gene ambiguous. CDR3 length equals 16 residues. From germline, CDR1 is LNHDA and CDR2 SQIVND (reference sequence). The V end was cut by 4 bases, the J end by 0 bases, with 14 bases between. CDR3 loop: CASSTGYILSTDTQYF. The CDR3, as DNA: TGTGCCAGTAGTACGGGTTACATCCTAAGCACAGATACGCAGTATTTT.

The CDR3 region has the DNA TGCGCCAGCAGCCAAGGGGGAACTAATGAAAAACTGTTTTTT. The encoded protein is CASSQGGTNEKLFF. This rearrangement joins TRBV4-3 to TRBJ1-4; no definite D call. The V and J ends lost 1 base and 1 base respectively, with 4 bases between them. Looked up from germline, CDR1 is LGHNA and CDR2 is YSLEER. CDR3 length equals 14 residues.

The chain uses TRBV9 and TRBJ2-3, with TRBD2 identical over 7 bases. This CDR3 has 15 amino acids. Trimming at V came to 0 bases and at J to 2 bases, leaving 3 bases not matched to a gene. The germline gives CDR1 SGDLS, CDR2 YYNGEE. CDR3 coding DNA: TGTGCCAGCAGCGTAGTCGGGAGGCCCACAGATACGCAGTATTTT. Translated, it gives CASSVVGRPTDTQYF.

The chain recombines TRBV25-1 with TRBJ2-1, with a weak D call TRBD1 (6 bases). CDR1 is MGHDK and CDR2 is SYGVNS in the germline V gene. Deletions cut 5 bases from V and 3 bases from J, with 14 bases between. The CDR3 totals 15 residues. This CDR3 is CASSPDSFVYNEQFF. CDR3 in DNA: TGTGCCAGCAGTCCGGACAGCTTTGTCTACAATGAGCAGTTCTTC.